This note documents a single T cell receptor beta chain sequence. CDR1 and CDR2 from the germline V gene are LGHNT and FRNRAP. With 4 bases clipped from V and 8 bases from J, the junction kept 5 bases outside the gene matches. The CDR3 covers 15 residues. This entry belongs to a study of blood T cell repertoires in COVID-19. Method: immunoSEQ multiplex PCR; TCRdb's copy keeps in-frame clones and lacks some. The sample consists of 120,000 or so clones, approximately 87% of them appearing once. The sample was peripheral blood. This TCR derives from a man between 70 and 80 years old who had recovered from COVID-19. The J gene is TRBJ2-1, the V gene TRBV12-5; 13 bases match TRBD2. CDR3 protein: CASGSGLAGVDEQFF. The DNA of the CDR3 is TGTGCTAGTGGTTCCGGACTAGCGGGAGTGGATGAGCAGTTCTTC.